Here is one T cell receptor (beta chain) with its context. Germline V gives CDR1 KGHSH, CDR2 LQKENI. This CDR3 is 13 amino acids long. Deletions cut 1 base from V and 2 bases from J, with 6 bases between. Unsorted PBMC replicate PCRs used 250 to 350 ng DNA, approximately 29,000 T cell genomes. Sequencing on ten immunoSEQ deep assay plates was performed for unsorted PBMC DNA. Measured with immunoSEQ multiplex PCR; TCRdb has only the in-frame clones, and not every one. The data show about 480,000 clones, 60% to 80% seen once. This specimen comes from a study of shared clonotypes between healthy human individuals. For genomic DNA, unsorted samples relied on some 100 million PBMCs.

Sample: PBMCs. The chain combines TRBV18 with TRBJ2-7, with D uncertain. The receptor was derived from a woman aged 40 to 50 in good health. Some clones in this sample may be carry-over from other donors' samples. The CDR3 sequence is CASSPQGPYEQYF. CDR3 DNA sequence: TGTGCCAGCTCACCACAGGGTCCCTACGAGCAGTACTTC. Complete variable domain (other parts from reference TRBV18 and TRBJ2-7): NAGVMQNPRHLVRRRGQEARLRCSPMKGHSHVYWYRQLPEEGLKFMVYLQKENIIDESGMPKERFSAEFPKEGPSILRIQQVVRGDSAAYFCASSPQGPYEQYFGPGTRLTVT.